This is a list of T cell receptor beta chains from one sample in a study of early T cells in non-severe SARS-CoV-2 infection. TCRdb recomputed calls from the 5' RACE reads with MiXCR, one row per CDR3 protein. This table holds fewer than 130,000 distinct CDR3 sequences, roughly 12% found once. Specimen: whole blood, collected at baseline. The source is an adult who was a healthcare worker with PCR-confirmed SARS-CoV-2 infection or an uninfected control (not recorded which). Each CDR3 is given with its conserved first and last residue. Each record gives: V gene, D gene, clone size, J gene, CDR3 protein. The D gene is left open where the match is weak. Expanded clones are given a class, and other clones once, few, many or no size at all.

v_gene: TRBV20-1; d_gene: -; abundance: few; j_gene: TRBJ1-4; CDR3aa: CSAREGWAGPNEKLFF
v_gene: TRBV20-1; d_gene: TRBD1; abundance: -; j_gene: TRBJ1-1; CDR3aa: CSARADRASFEAFF
v_gene: TRBV5-1; d_gene: TRBD1; abundance: -; j_gene: TRBJ1-1; CDR3aa: CASSGTAQNTEAFF
v_gene: TRBV20-1; d_gene: -; abundance: -; j_gene: TRBJ2-2; CDR3aa: CSAEQEDTGELFF
v_gene: TRBV7-9; d_gene: -; abundance: few; j_gene: TRBJ2-4; CDR3aa: CASSTGTSIGPLRDIQYF
v_gene: TRBV20-1; d_gene: TRBD1; abundance: -; j_gene: TRBJ1-2; CDR3aa: CSALTGGNYGYTF
v_gene: TRBV5-4; d_gene: -; abundance: many; j_gene: TRBJ1-5; CDR3aa: CASSLAGGQPQHF
v_gene: TRBV19; d_gene: TRBD1; abundance: -; j_gene: TRBJ2-1; CDR3aa: CASSQDRGSYNEQFF
v_gene: TRBV7-8; d_gene: TRBD1; abundance: few; j_gene: TRBJ2-3; CDR3aa: CASSLSGTGNTDTQYF
v_gene: TRBV7-2; d_gene: -; abundance: many; j_gene: TRBJ1-1; CDR3aa: CASSPQGTTGVTEAFF
v_gene: TRBV7-3; d_gene: TRBD2; abundance: once; j_gene: TRBJ2-5; CDR3aa: CASSYLAGGQETQYF
v_gene: TRBV5-1; d_gene: TRBD1; abundance: few; j_gene: TRBJ2-3; CDR3aa: CASSFRDRGADTQYF
v_gene: TRBV27; d_gene: TRBD1; abundance: few; j_gene: TRBJ1-1; CDR3aa: CASSLLSPPGGSFF
v_gene: TRBV15; d_gene: TRBD1; abundance: many; j_gene: TRBJ1-4; CDR3aa: CATSRDPVTGGEKLFF
v_gene: TRBV11-2; d_gene: -; abundance: -; j_gene: TRBJ2-5; CDR3aa: CAGGNLETQYF
v_gene: TRBV6-5; d_gene: TRBD1; abundance: few; j_gene: TRBJ1-1; CDR3aa: CASSYSMPGGGTEAFF
v_gene: TRBV4-1; d_gene: -; abundance: -; j_gene: TRBJ1-1; CDR3aa: CASSQDQRGAFF
v_gene: TRBV13; d_gene: TRBD1; abundance: -; j_gene: TRBJ2-1; CDR3aa: CASSSRDSEYNEQFF
v_gene: TRBV6-6; d_gene: TRBD1; abundance: few; j_gene: TRBJ2-7; CDR3aa: CASSSGQHSYEQYF
v_gene: TRBV10-3; d_gene: -; abundance: -; j_gene: TRBJ2-3; CDR3aa: CAISDLRDSDTQYF
v_gene: TRBV11-3; d_gene: TRBD1; abundance: few; j_gene: TRBJ2-1; CDR3aa: CASSLGDRGGNEQFF
v_gene: TRBV6-5; d_gene: -; abundance: -; j_gene: TRBJ1-1; CDR3aa: CASSYGDRPNTEAFF
v_gene: TRBV28; d_gene: -; abundance: -; j_gene: TRBJ1-5; CDR3aa: CVSSLNRAWADQPQHF
v_gene: TRBV7-8; d_gene: -; abundance: -; j_gene: TRBJ1-3; CDR3aa: CASSPRTEGSGNTIYF
v_gene: TRBV19; d_gene: TRBD2; abundance: few; j_gene: TRBJ2-1; CDR3aa: CASSMGLAGGQNEQFF
v_gene: TRBV19; d_gene: TRBD2; abundance: many; j_gene: TRBJ2-1; CDR3aa: CASSRGLAGGPDEQFF
v_gene: TRBV20-1; d_gene: TRBD1; abundance: many; j_gene: TRBJ1-5; CDR3aa: CSAARQGPSNQPQHF